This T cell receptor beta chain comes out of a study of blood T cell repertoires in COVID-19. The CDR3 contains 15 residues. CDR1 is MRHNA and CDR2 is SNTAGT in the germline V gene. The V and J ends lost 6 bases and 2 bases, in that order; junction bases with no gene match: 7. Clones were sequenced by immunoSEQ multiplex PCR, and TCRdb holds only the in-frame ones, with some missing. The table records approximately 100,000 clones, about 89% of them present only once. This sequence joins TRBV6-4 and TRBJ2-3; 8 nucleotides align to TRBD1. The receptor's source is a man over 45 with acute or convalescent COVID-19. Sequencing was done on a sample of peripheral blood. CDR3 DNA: TGTGCCAGCAGCGAAGGGACAGGACCCACAGATACGCAGTATTTT. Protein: CASSEGTGPTDTQYF.